Presented here are 8 T cell receptor beta chains from one specimen sequenced in a study of shared clonotypes between healthy human individuals. Libraries were prepared by immunoSEQ multiplex PCR; TCRdb keeps only in-frame clonotypes and omits some of them. Among around 500,000 clones listed, about 76% were seen once. The specimen sequenced was PBMCs. The receptors originated from a woman in her forties in good health. Some clones in this sample may be carry-over from other donors' samples.

The chain carries TRBV6-5 and TRBJ2-3; the D is unclear. The germline CDR1 and CDR2 sequences are MNHEY and SVGAGI. The V and J ends lost 0 bases and 4 bases respectively, with 11 bases between them. The CDR3 runs to 15 residues. For the CDR3, the DNA is TGTGCCAGCAGTTACTCGATAAAGGACCCAGATACGCAGTATTTT. Amino acid sequence: CASSYSIKDPDTQYF.

J is TRBJ2-2 and V is TRBV6-5; 9 nucleotides line up with TRBD1. The CDR3 has 15 amino acids. Per germline, CDR1 MNHEY and CDR2 SVGAGI. J lost 6 bases, V lost 5 bases, and 7 bases had no gene match. CDR3: CASSTGTGFPGELFF. The DNA of the CDR3 is TGTGCCAGCAGTACCGGGACAGGGTTCCCCGGGGAGCTGTTTTTT.

About this clone itself: This same CDR3 is encoded by further DNA sequences in the sample. J is TRBJ2-1 and V is TRBV5-1, with 14 bases identical to TRBD2. Trimming removed 5 bases from V and 8 bases from J; junction bases left unmatched: 6. The length of the CDR3 is 15 residues. CDR1 is SGHRS, CDR2 YFSETQ, per germline. The CDR3 sequence is CASSLGTSGSDEQFF. DNA for the CDR3: TGCGCCAGCAGTTTAGGGACTAGCGGGAGTGATGAGCAGTTCTTC.

The chain uses TRBV29-1 and TRBJ2-7; 10 nucleotides align to TRBD1. CDR3 length: 13 amino acids. CDR1 SQVTM and CDR2 ANQGSEA come from the germline V gene. V lost 1 base to trimming and J lost 5 bases; unmatched junction nucleotides: 2. The CDR3 is CSVEVTGGDEQYF. The CDR3 nucleotides read TGCAGCGTTGAAGTGACAGGGGGCGACGAGCAGTACTTC.

This chain links TRBV18 with TRBJ1-5; weak D call: TRBD1 (6 bases). From germline, CDR1 is KGHSH and CDR2 LQKENI. This CDR3 is built from 17 residues. V lost 3 bases and J lost 4, with 19 bases in between. The CDR3: CASSPRGAGGRNQPQHF. For the CDR3, the DNA is TGTGCCAGCTCACCTCGGGGGGCAGGAGGCCGGAATCAGCCCCAGCATTTT. Supplemented by reference TRBV18 and TRBJ1-5, the full variable domain reads NAGVMQNPRHLVRRRGQEARLRCSPMKGHSHVYWYRQLPEEGLKFMVYLQKENIIDESGMPKERFSAEFPKEGPSILRIQQVVRGDSAAYFCASSPRGAGGRNQPQHFGDGTRLSIL.

The chain is built from TRBV21-1 and TRBJ2-1; TRBD2 is taken as the D call from the table, unchecked against the DNA. TRBV21-1 is a known pseudogene. This CDR3 is 14 amino acids long. DNA for the CDR3: TGTGCCAGCAGCAAAGGAACTACCCGCGGTGAGCAGTTCTTC. It is translated as CASSKGTTRGEQFF.

The chain employs TRBV5-5 and TRBJ1-5; 9 bases fit TRBD1. There are 17 residues in the CDR3. Trimming took 4 bases from V and 0 from J; bases not matched to a gene: 8. The germline gives CDR1 SGHKS, CDR2 YYEKEE (reference sequence). Here the CDR3 reads CASSPLLGQGSNQPQHF. In DNA, the CDR3 is TGTGCCAGCAGCCCCCTGTTGGGACAGGGTAGCAATCAGCCCCAGCATTTT.

The rearrangement joins TRBV7-3 to TRBJ1-1, with unresolved D. V was cut by 2 bases and J by 1 base, with 8 bases left in between. The CDR3 loop spans 14 amino acids. Germline V lookup: CDR1 SGHTA, CDR2 FQGTGA. In DNA, the CDR3 is TGTGCCAGCAGCTTATCAGGACCGAACACTGAAGCTTTCTTT. This encodes CASSLSGPNTEAFF. Full variable domain (rest looked up from reference TRBV7-3 and TRBJ1-1): GAGVSQTPSNKVTEKGKYVELRCDPISGHTALYWYRQSLGQGPEFLIYFQGTGAADDSGLPNDRFFAVRPEGSVSTLKIQRTERGDSAVYLCASSLSGPNTEAFFGQGTRLTVV.